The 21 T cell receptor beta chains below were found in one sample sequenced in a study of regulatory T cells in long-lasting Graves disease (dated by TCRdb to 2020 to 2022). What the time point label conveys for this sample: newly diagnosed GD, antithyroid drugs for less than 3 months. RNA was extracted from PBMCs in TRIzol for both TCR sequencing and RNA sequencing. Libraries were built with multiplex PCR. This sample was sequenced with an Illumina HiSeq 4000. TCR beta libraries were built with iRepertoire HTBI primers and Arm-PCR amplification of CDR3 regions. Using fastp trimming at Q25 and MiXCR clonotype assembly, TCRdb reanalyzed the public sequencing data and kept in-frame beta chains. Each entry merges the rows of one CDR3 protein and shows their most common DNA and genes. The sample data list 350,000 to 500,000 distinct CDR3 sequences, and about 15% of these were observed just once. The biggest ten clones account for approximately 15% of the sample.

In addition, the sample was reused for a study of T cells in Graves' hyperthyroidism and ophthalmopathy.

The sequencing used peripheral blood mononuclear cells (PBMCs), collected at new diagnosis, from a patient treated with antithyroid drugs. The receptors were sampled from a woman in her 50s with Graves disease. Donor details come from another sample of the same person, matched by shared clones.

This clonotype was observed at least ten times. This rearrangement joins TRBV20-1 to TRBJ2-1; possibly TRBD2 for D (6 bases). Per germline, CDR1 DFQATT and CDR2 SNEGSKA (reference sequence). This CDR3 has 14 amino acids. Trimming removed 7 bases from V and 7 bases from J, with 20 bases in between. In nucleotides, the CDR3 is TGCAGTGGGGAGGCCGGCCCTAGGAAAAATGAGCAGTTCTTC. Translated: CSGEAGPRKNEQFF.

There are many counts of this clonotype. The CDR3 DNA is TGTGCCAGCAGTTACTTGACAGGAAAAGAGACCCAGTACTTC. Amino acid sequence: CASSYLTGKETQYF. The gene calls are TRBV6-2 or TRBV6-3 and TRBJ2-5; the D gene is possibly TRBD1 (6 bases). Germline assignment: CDR1 MNHEY and CDR2 SVGEGT. The CDR3 sequence is 14 residues long. V lost 1 base to trimming and J lost 3 bases, with 9 bases between them.

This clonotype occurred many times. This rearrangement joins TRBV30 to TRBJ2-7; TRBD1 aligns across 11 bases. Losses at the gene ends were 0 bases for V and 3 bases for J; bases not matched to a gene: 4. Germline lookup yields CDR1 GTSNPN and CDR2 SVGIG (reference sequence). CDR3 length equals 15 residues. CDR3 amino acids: CAWSVPGTGGYEQYF. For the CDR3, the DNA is TGTGCCTGGAGTGTCCCAGGGACAGGGGGCTACGAGCAGTACTTC.

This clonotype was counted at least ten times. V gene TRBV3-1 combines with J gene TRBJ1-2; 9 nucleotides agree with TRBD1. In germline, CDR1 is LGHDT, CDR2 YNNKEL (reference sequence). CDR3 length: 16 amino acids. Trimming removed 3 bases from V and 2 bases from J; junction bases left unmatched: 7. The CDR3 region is CASSHRTGVRNYGYTF. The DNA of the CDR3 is TGTGCCAGCAGCCACAGGACAGGGGTCCGGAACTATGGCTACACCTTC.

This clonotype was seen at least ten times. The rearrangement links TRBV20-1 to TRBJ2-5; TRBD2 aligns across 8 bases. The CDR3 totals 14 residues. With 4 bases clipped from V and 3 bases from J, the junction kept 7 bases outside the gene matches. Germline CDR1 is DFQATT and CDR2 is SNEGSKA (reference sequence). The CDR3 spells CSAIEGLAEETQYF. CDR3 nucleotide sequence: TGCAGTGCTATCGAAGGACTAGCCGAAGAGACCCAGTACTTC.

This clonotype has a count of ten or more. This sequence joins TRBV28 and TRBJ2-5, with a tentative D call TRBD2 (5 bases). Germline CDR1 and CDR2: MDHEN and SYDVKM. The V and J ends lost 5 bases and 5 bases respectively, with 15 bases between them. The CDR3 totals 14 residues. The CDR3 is CASSLTVRGETQYF. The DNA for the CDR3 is TGTGCCAGCAGTCTTACTGTGAGAGGGGAGACCCAGTACTTC.

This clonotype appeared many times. CDR3 loop: CAWSTTSGAYNEQFF. The CDR3 DNA reads TGTGCCTGGAGTACAACTAGCGGTGCATACAATGAGCAGTTCTTC. This rearrangement joins TRBV30 to TRBJ2-1; 8 positions match TRBD2. J lost 4 bases, V lost 2 bases, and 7 bases had no gene match. Looked up from germline, CDR1 is GTSNPN and CDR2 is SVGIG (reference sequence). This CDR3 has 15 residues.

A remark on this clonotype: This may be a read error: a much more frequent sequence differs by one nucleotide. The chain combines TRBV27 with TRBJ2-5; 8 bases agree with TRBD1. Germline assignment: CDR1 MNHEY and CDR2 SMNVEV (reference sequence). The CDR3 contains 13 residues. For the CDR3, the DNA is TGTACCAGCAGTTTCCAGGGGGCGGAGACCCAGTACTTC. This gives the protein CTSSFQGAETQYF.

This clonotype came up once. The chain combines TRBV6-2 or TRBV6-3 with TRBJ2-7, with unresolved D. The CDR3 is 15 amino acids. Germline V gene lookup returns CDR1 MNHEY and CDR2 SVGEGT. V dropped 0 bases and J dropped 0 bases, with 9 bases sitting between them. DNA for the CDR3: TGTGCCAGCAGTTACTCAACCCCCAGCTCCTACGAGCAGTACTTC. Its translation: CASSYSTPSSYEQYF.

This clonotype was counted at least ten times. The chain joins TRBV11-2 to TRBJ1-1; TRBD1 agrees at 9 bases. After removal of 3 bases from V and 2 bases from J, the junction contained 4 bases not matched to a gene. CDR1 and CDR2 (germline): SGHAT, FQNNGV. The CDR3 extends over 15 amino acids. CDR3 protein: CASSFGTGLNTEAFF. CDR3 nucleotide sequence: TGTGCCAGCAGCTTTGGGACAGGGCTAAACACTGAAGCTTTCTTT.

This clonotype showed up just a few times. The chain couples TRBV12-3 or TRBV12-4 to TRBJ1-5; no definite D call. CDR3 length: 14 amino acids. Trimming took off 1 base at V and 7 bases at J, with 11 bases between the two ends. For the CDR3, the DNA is TGTGCCAGCAGTTTAGGAGGGTTTGACCAGCCCCAGCATTTT. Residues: CASSLGGFDQPQHF.

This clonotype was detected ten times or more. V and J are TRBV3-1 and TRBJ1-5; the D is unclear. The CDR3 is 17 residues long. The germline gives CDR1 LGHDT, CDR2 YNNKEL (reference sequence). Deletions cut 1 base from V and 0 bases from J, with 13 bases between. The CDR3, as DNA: TGTGCCAGCAGCCAAGGAACCTACACGGATAGCAATCAGCCCCAGCATTTT. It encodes CASSQGTYTDSNQPQHF.

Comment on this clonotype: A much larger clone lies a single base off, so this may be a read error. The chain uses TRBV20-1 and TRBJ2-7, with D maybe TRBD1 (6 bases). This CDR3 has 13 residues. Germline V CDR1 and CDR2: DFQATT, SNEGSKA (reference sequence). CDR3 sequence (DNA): TGCAGTGCTAGAGGCAGGGGTCACTACGAGCACTACTTC. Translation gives CSARGRGHYEHYF.

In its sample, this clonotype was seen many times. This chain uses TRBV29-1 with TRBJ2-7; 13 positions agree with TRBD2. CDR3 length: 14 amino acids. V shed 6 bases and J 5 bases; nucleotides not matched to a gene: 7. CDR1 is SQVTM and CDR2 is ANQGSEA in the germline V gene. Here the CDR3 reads CSVPWGTSGDEQYF. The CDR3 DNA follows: TGCAGCGTCCCTTGGGGGACTAGCGGGGACGAGCAGTACTTC.

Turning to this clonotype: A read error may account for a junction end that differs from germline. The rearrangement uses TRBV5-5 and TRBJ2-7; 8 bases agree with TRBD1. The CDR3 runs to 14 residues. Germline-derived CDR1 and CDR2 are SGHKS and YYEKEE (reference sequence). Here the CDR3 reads CVSSLHRGYYEQYF. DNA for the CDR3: TGTGTCAGCAGCCTGCACAGGGGGTATTACGAGCAGTACTTC.

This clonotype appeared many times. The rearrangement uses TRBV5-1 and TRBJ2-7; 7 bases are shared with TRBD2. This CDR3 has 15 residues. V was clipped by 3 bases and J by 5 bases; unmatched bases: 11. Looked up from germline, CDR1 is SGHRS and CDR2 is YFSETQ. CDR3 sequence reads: CASSSPGRGVNEQYF. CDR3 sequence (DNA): TGCGCCAGCAGCTCTCCGGGACGGGGGGTGAACGAGCAGTACTTC.

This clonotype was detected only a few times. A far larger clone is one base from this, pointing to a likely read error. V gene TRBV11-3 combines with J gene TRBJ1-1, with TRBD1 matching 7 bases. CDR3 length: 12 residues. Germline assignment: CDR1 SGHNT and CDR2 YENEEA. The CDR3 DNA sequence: TGTGCCAGCAGCCGACAGGGAACTGAAGCTCTCTTT. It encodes CASSRQGTEALF.

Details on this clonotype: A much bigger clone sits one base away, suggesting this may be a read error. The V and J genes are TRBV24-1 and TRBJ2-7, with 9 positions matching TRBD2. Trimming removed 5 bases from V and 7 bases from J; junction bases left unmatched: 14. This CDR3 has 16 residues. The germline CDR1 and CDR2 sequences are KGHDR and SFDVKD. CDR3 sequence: CATSVGSGSPGNEQYF. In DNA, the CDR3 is TGTGCCACCAGTGTGGGTAGCGGGAGCCCGGGGAATGAGCAGTACTTC.

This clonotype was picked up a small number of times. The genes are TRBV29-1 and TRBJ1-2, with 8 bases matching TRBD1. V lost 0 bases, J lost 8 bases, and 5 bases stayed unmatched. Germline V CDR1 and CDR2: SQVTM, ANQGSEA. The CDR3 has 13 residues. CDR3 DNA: TGCAGCGTTGAAGACAGGGGGCTCTGGGGCTACACCTTC. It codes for CSVEDRGLWGYTF. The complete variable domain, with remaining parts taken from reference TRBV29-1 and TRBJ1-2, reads SAVISQKPSRDICQRGTSLTIQCQVDSQVTMMFWYRQQPGQSLTLIATANQGSEATYESGFVIDKFPISRPNLTFSTLTVSNMSPEDSSIYLCSVEDRGLWGYTFGSGTRLTVV.

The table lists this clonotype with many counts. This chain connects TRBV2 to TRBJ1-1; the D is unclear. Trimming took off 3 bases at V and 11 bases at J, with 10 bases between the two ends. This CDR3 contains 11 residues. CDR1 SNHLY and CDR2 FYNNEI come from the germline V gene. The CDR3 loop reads CASSEADAAFF. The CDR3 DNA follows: TGTGCCAGCAGTGAGGCAGATGCGGCTTTCTTT.

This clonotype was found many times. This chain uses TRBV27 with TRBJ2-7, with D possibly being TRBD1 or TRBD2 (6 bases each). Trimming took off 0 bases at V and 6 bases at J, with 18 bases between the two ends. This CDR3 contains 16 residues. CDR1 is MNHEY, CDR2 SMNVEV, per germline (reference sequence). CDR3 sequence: CASSLSSEGGVSEQYF. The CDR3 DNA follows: TGTGCCAGCAGTTTATCTTCTGAGGGGGGAGTAAGCGAGCAGTACTTC.